A single sample gave rise to the 18 T cell receptor beta chains below, sequenced in a study of blood T cell repertoires in COVID-19. Method: immunoSEQ multiplex PCR; TCRdb's copy keeps in-frame clones and lacks some. The sample shows tens of thousands of clones, just over 90% of them seen only once. The specimen sequenced was peripheral blood. These receptors all stem from a human donor in a cohort sampled during active COVID-19.

V gene TRBV2 combines with J gene TRBJ1-5, with D maybe TRBD1 (5 bases). This CDR3 is 17 amino acids long. The V and J ends lost 7 bases and 0 bases respectively, with 19 bases between them. In germline, CDR1 is SNHLY, CDR2 FYNNEI. CDR3 sequence (DNA): TGTGCCAGCACACTGGCGGGGACCTTCTATAGCAATCAGCCCCAGCATTTT. Its protein product is CASTLAGTFYSNQPQHF. Supplemented by reference TRBV2 and TRBJ1-5, the full variable domain reads EPEVTQTPSHQVTQMGQEVILRCVPISNHLYFYWYRQILGQKVEFLVSFYNNEISEKSEIFDDQFSVERPDGSNFTLKIRSTKLEDSAMYFCASTLAGTFYSNQPQHFGDGTRLSIL.

V gene TRBV28 combines with J gene TRBJ1-3; D perhaps matches TRBD1 (5 bases). The CDR3 extends over 14 amino acids. Trimming pared 5 bases from V and 9 bases from J, leaving 17 bases between. Germline V gene sequence: CDR1 MDHEN, CDR2 SYDVKM. The CDR3 sequence: CASSTLTGLGTIYF. CDR3 coding DNA: TGTGCCAGCAGTACTCTAACAGGCCTTGGCACCATATATTTT.

The genes are TRBV7-2 and TRBJ1-3; D possibly corresponds to TRBD1 (6 bases). Trimming took off 5 bases at V and 4 bases at J, with 9 bases between the two ends. Germline values: CDR1 SGHTA, CDR2 FQGNSA. This CDR3 region has 13 residues. This chain's CDR3 is CASSRGHGNTIYF. The CDR3 bases are TGTGCCAGCAGCCGGGGACACGGAAACACCATATATTTT.

V and J are TRBV6-2 or TRBV6-3 and TRBJ1-2, with 10 nucleotides matching TRBD1. The CDR3 runs to 15 residues. Germline V gives CDR1 MNHEY, CDR2 SVGEGT. J gave up 6 bases and V 6 bases, and 10 bases lay outside the gene matches. Here the CDR3 DNA reads TGTGCCAGCAGCCAAAGACAGGGGGCCGTGGATGGCTACACCTTC. This sequence encodes CASSQRQGAVDGYTF.

The chain links TRBV5-1 to TRBJ1-3, with 8 bases identical to TRBD1. From germline, CDR1 is SGHRS and CDR2 YFSETQ. Losses at the gene ends were 2 bases for V and 0 bases for J; bases not matched to a gene: 7. CDR3 length: 17 amino acids. The CDR3, as DNA: TGCGCCAGCAGCTTAAGTACACAGGGGGACTCTGGAAACACCATATATTTT. Translating gives CASSLSTQGDSGNTIYF.

The chain carries TRBV28 and TRBJ1-2; D ambiguous. This CDR3 region has 13 residues. Germline lookup yields CDR1 MDHEN and CDR2 SYDVKM. V shed 4 bases and J shed 1 base, with 7 bases lying between them. The CDR3 sequence is CASSSGNNYGYTF. CDR3 DNA sequence: TGTGCCAGCAGTTCGGGGAATAACTATGGCTACACCTTC.

The chain employs TRBV28 and TRBJ1-4; D gene ambiguous. Germline values: CDR1 MDHEN, CDR2 SYDVKM. The length of the CDR3 is 16 residues. Trimming shortened V by 5 bases and J by 2 bases, and 15 bases separated the two germline ends. The CDR3 nucleotides read TGTGCCAGCAGTGCCCCACTTGGTGTGACTAATGAAAAACTGTTTTTT. Translating it yields CASSAPLGVTNEKLFF.

The genes are TRBV6-5 and TRBJ2-3; 10 nucleotides align to TRBD2. Germline loops: CDR1 MNHEY, CDR2 SVGAGI. Trimming took 11 bases from V and 2 from J; bases not matched to a gene: 4. This CDR3 has 13 amino acids. The CDR3: CALLAGNTDTQYF. In DNA, the CDR3 is TGTGCCTTACTAGCGGGGAACACAGATACGCAGTATTTT.

The chain has TRBV15 and TRBJ2-7; TRBD1 might be the D (5 bases). This CDR3 spans 12 amino acids. Germline CDR1 and CDR2: LNHNV and YYDKDF (reference sequence). V was pared by 5 bases and J by 11 bases, with 16 bases between. The CDR3 DNA is TGTGCCACCAGCCACCCCGGACAACCCGAGTACTTC. It translates to CATSHPGQPEYF.

The gene calls are TRBV7-2 and TRBJ2-7; 7 bases are a match to TRBD1. The germline gives CDR1 SGHTA, CDR2 FQGNSA. The length of the CDR3 is 15 residues. Losses at the gene ends were 5 bases for V and 6 bases for J; bases not matched to a gene: 13. Written as DNA, the CDR3 is TGTGCCAGCAGCACAACCGGGACAGCCAGAGGCGAGCAGTACTTC. Its protein product is CASSTTGTARGEQYF.

The rearrangement joins TRBV18 to TRBJ1-1, with D perhaps TRBD1 (6 bases). The CDR3 runs 14 residues. CDR1 is KGHSH and CDR2 is LQKENI in the germline V gene. Trimming removed 3 bases at V and 1 base at J, with 9 bases between. The CDR3 sequence is CASSPVGGNTEAFF. The DNA of the CDR3 is TGTGCCAGCTCACCGGTAGGGGGGAACACTGAAGCTTTCTTT.

The chain carries TRBV6-1 and TRBJ2-2; tentative D call: TRBD2 (7 bases). Germline V gene lookup returns CDR1 MNHNS and CDR2 SASEGT. Trimming shortened V by 0 bases and J by 3 bases, and 14 bases separated the two germline ends. This CDR3 comprises 17 residues. CDR3 sequence (DNA): TGTGCCAGCAGTGAAGCGGGGGGGCGCCGGGACACCGGGGAGCTGTTTTTT. It encodes CASSEAGGRRDTGELFF.

V and J are TRBV15 and TRBJ2-5; D is ambiguous. V lost 6 bases, J lost 2 bases, and 10 bases lay in between. Germline V gene data show CDR1 as LNHNV and CDR2 as YYDKDF (reference sequence). The CDR3 spans 13 residues. The CDR3 region is CATSKGEQETQYF. The CDR3 DNA is TGTGCCACCAGTAAAGGAGAACAAGAGACCCAGTACTTC.

This chain uses TRBV10-3 with TRBJ2-5, with D possibly TRBD1 on 6 matching bases. CDR1 and CDR2 (germline): ENHRY, SYGVKD. The CDR3 contains 12 residues. The V and J ends lost 4 bases and 5 bases respectively, with 8 bases between them. In DNA form, the CDR3 reads TGTGCCATCAGTGCAGGGGAGGAGACCCAGTACTTC. Amino acids: CAISAGEETQYF.

The rearrangement links TRBV20-1 to TRBJ1-3; D is unresolved. This CDR3 spans 15 amino acids. Germline assignment: CDR1 DFQATT and CDR2 SNEGSKA (reference sequence). Between the trimmed V and J ends, which lost 3 bases and 0 bases, there was a span of 12 bases. CDR3 amino acids: CSASPTRSSGNTIYF. CDR3 DNA sequence: TGCAGTGCTAGTCCCACCCGTAGCTCTGGAAACACCATATATTTT.

This clone turned up a few times. The genes are TRBV9 and TRBJ1-6; possibly TRBD1 for D (5 bases). The V end was cut by 0 bases, the J end by 6 bases, with 13 bases between. The germline CDR1 and CDR2 sequences are SGDLS and YYNGEE. This CDR3 contains 16 residues. CDR3 residues: CASSVGSDGGNSPLHF. The DNA of the CDR3 is TGTGCCAGCAGCGTAGGGTCTGACGGGGGTAATTCACCCCTCCACTTT. The variable domain in full, completed from reference TRBV9 and TRBJ1-6, reads DSGVTQTPKHLITATGQRVTLRCSPRSGDLSVYWYQQSLDQGLQFLIQYYNGEERAKGNILERFSAQQFPDLHSELNLSSLELGDSALYFCASSVGSDGGNSPLHFGNGTRLTVT.

The rearrangement links TRBV5-1 to TRBJ1-3; weak D call: TRBD1 (6 bases). With 4 bases removed from V and 0 bases from J, the gap between germline ends came to 8 bases. CDR1 SGHRS and CDR2 YFSETQ come from the germline V gene. CDR3 length: 14 residues. Here the CDR3 DNA reads TGCGCCAGCAGCCCAGGGGACTCTGGAAACACCATATATTTT. Its protein product is CASSPGDSGNTIYF.

The chain is built from TRBV11-3 and TRBJ2-5; 10 bases fit TRBD2. CDR1 and CDR2 (germline): SGHNT, YENEEA. CDR3 length: 14 residues. With 5 bases clipped from V and 4 bases from J, the junction kept 4 bases outside the gene matches. The CDR3 DNA follows: TGTGCCAGCAGCCTAAGCGGGAGGGGAGAGACCCAGTACTTC. As protein: CASSLSGRGETQYF.